Sequencing of this T cell receptor beta chain was carried out in a study of blood T cells in healthy people across ages. Study-wide points: Long-lived donors exceeded aged donors in naive CD4+ cells and diversity.

Donor samples were obtained from healthy Caucasian individuals from Russia, aged about 6 to 100. For the second PCR, which ran for 7 to 11 cycles, a sample-barcoded 5' primer and a J-beta primer mix were used. Carrying 12 random nucleotides, a template-switch adaptor labeled each individual cDNA molecule. TCRdb analysed the 5' RACE reads with MiXCR anew, one entry per CDR3 protein. The sample lists about 640,000 distinct CDR3 sequences, about 30% occurring once. In its sample, this clonotype was seen many times. The antigen remains undetermined. V lost 5 bases to trimming and J lost 4 bases, with 18 bases between them. Germline loops: CDR1 MNHNY, CDR2 SVGAGI (reference sequence). The CDR3 has 15 residues.

Sequenced input: blood. The receptor's source is a woman older than 75 in good health. This sequence joins TRBV6-6 and TRBJ2-7; D perhaps matches TRBD1 (5 bases). The CDR3 reads CASSPGKGMFYEQYF. DNA for the CDR3: TGTGCCAGCAGTCCAGGCAAGGGGATGTTTTACGAGCAGTACTTC.